The following is a T cell receptor beta chain sequence with its context. The PCR employed 60 Vbeta primers together with 13 Jbeta primers. Clones were read by immunoSEQ multiplex PCR, and TCRdb kept only the in-frame ones, dropping some. The data hold under 150,000 clones, with roughly 88% observed a single time. This record comes from a study of cytomegalovirus exposure and HLA in healthy donors. The clonotype comes from a boy aged 5 to 17 in good health and CMV-seronegative. Sequenced: PBMCs.

This CDR3 is CASSLDTSGGAGELFF. The CDR3 DNA reads TGTGCCAGCAGCTTAGATACTAGCGGGGGGGCCGGGGAGCTGTTTTTT. The chain uses TRBV7-2 and TRBJ2-2; 13 nucleotides match TRBD2. The CDR3 runs 16 residues. V dropped 1 base and J dropped 6; count of bases not matched to a gene: 2. Germline CDR1 and CDR2: SGHTA and FQGNSA.